The rows below give T cell receptor beta chains drawn from one sample of a study of CD8+ T cells in alopecia areata. Sequenced by immunoSEQ multiplex PCR; TCRdb stores in-frame clones only, minus some. This table has about 180,000 clones, almost 65% appearing once. The sample consisted of CD4+ T cells sorted from blood, taken at week 0. The receptors come from a human donor with alopecia areata. Both conserved end residues are part of each CDR3. A D gene is named only where the DNA matches it firmly. The size of a clone is reported for some rows only, either as once, few or many, or as a class for expanded clones.

d_call j_call v_call clone_size cdr3_nt cdr3_aa
- TRBJ2-3 TRBV5-1 - TGCGCCAGCGCTCTGTTCCCGGCAGATACGCAGTATTTT CASALFPADTQYF
- TRBJ1-3 TRBV6-6 - TGTGCCAGCTTCGGACAAAGGGCCCGAAACACCATATATTTT CASFGQRARNTIYF
- TRBJ1-5 TRBV10-3 - TGTGCCATCAGTGGGGCAGGAGGTCAGCCCCAGCATTTT CAISGAGGQPQHF
TRBD1 TRBJ2-7 TRBV30 - TGTGCCTGCTTGACAGGGGCCCCCTACGAGCAGTACTTC CACLTGAPYEQYF
- TRBJ2-7 TRBV5-6 - TGTGCCAGCAGCGCGGGGCTCTACGAGCAGTACTTC CASSAGLYEQYF
- TRBJ2-4 TRBV29-1 few TGCAGCGTTGAATGGGCAGGGATAGCCAAAAACATTCAGTACTTC CSVEWAGIAKNIQYF
- TRBJ1-1 TRBV30 - TGTGCCTGGAGCAGACAGGAGAACACTGAAGCTTTCTTT CAWSRQENTEAFF
- TRBJ2-4 TRBV30 - TGTGCCTGGGAAAAAGGGAGACGGGCGAACATTCAGTACTTC CAWEKGRRANIQYF
- TRBJ2-2 TRBV29-1 - TGCAGCGTTGGGACTCTCCCCACCGGGGAGCTGTTTTTT CSVGTLPTGELFF
- TRBJ2-7 TRBV15 - TGTGCCACCGGGCAGGGCCCTTCCTACGAGCAGTACTTC CATGQGPSYEQYF
- TRBJ1-2 TRBV20-1 once TGCAGTGCTGCTTATGGCTACACCTTC CSAAYGYTF
TRBD1 TRBJ2-1 TRBV5-1 - TGCGCCAGCAGCCCGCGACAGGGACCCTACAATGAGCAGTTCTTC CASSPRQGPYNEQFF
TRBD1 TRBJ2-5 TRBV25-1 few TGTGCCAGCACGGGTTGGACAGGGAGGCAAGAGACCCAGTACTTC CASTGWTGRQETQYF
- TRBJ1-3 TRBV30 few TGTGCCTGGGACCGACAGGCCTCTGGAAACACCATATATTTT CAWDRQASGNTIYF
- TRBJ2-2 TRBV29-1 few TGCAGCGCCGTGGGCATTCGGGGCCCGAACACCGGGGAGCTGTTTTTT CSAVGIRGPNTGELFF
TRBD2 TRBJ2-1 TRBV7-8 - TGTGCCAGCAGCTTAACGGGGGGCTCCTACAATGAGCAGTTCTTC CASSLTGGSYNEQFF
TRBD1 TRBJ1-6 TRBV30 many TGTGCCTGGAGGACAGGGGGCGCGGGCCCCCTCCACTTT CAWRTGGAGPLHF
- TRBJ2-3 TRBV2 - TGTGCCAGCAGTGTCGGGATAGCTCGGGGGACAGATACGCAGTATTTT CASSVGIARGTDTQYF
- TRBJ2-5 TRBV30 - TGTGCCGGGACCCCGGGACCCAAGGCGACCCAGTACTTC CAGTPGPKATQYF
- TRBJ1-5 TRBV5-6 - TGTGCCAGCAGCTTGGGGTCCAGAGGCAATCAGCCCCAGCATTTT CASSLGSRGNQPQHF
- TRBJ1-1 TRBV30 - TGTGCCTGGACTAGGCAGAACATGAACACTGAAGCTTTCTTT CAWTRQNMNTEAFF
- TRBJ2-5 TRBV6-1 few TGTGCCAGCAGTGTTCTACGAGGGATTGGGTACTTC CASSVLRGIGYF
- TRBJ2-1 TRBV19 few TGTGCCAGTACTCAGGGGATGGGGAAGTTCTTC CASTQGMGKFF
TRBD1 TRBJ2-7 TRBV28 - TGTGCCAGCAGTTTACTCATAGGACAGGGGGCCTACGAGCAGTACTTC CASSLLIGQGAYEQYF
- TRBJ1-6 TRBV5-4 - TGTGCCAGCAGCTTGGCACAGTTTAATTCACCCCTCCACTTT CASSLAQFNSPLHF
- TRBJ2-4 TRBV19 - TGTGCCAGTAGTATATCTGGGAGTAAAAACATTCAGTACTTC CASSISGSKNIQYF
- TRBJ1-2 TRBV7-8 - TGTGCCAGCAGCTTGAGAAACAGCCTCGGACAAGGCGGCTACACCTTC CASSLRNSLGQGGYTF
TRBD2 TRBJ2-1 TRBV6-6 - TGTGCCAGCAGTTACTCGGCCCGGGGGGATGAGCAGTTCTTC CASSYSARGDEQFF
- TRBJ1-2 TRBV6-5 - TGTGCCAGCAGTTACGGGGTCCCCAACTATGGCTACACCTTC CASSYGVPNYGYTF
- TRBJ2-3 TRBV28 - TGTGCCAGCAGTGCGAGGCGGGGGCGAGGCACAGATACGCAGTATTTT CASSARRGRGTDTQYF
- TRBJ2-3 TRBV6-5 - TGTGCCAGCAGTTACTCAGGGGGGAGCACAGATACGCAGTATTTT CASSYSGGSTDTQYF
- TRBJ1-3 TRBV7-2 - TGTGCCAGCAGCTTAGATTATTCAATGGGAAACACCATATATTTT CASSLDYSMGNTIYF
- TRBJ2-7 TRBV30 - TGTGCCTGGACCCGGGACTGGAGCTCCTACGAGCAGTACTTC CAWTRDWSSYEQYF
- TRBJ2-3 TRBV5-1 - TGCGCCAGCAGCTTGGCAGGCGTTGGCACAGATACGCAGTATTTT CASSLAGVGTDTQYF
- TRBJ2-3 TRBV29-1 - TGCAGCGTTGTTGAGGGGCTTCACACAGATACGCAGTATTTT CSVVEGLHTDTQYF
- TRBJ2-2 TRBV29-1 - TGCAGCGTTGGCAGGGGTCCCAACACCGGGGAGCTGTTTTTT CSVGRGPNTGELFF
- TRBJ2-7 TRBV7-2 - TGTGCCAGCAGCACTCGATGGGCCTCCTACGAGCAGTACTTC CASSTRWASYEQYF
- TRBJ1-2 TRBV29-1 - TGCAGCGCCTCGACCTCCAACTATGGCTACACCTTC CSASTSNYGYTF
TRBD2 TRBJ2-1 TRBV11-2 - TGTGCCAGCAGCTCTAATACCCATGCGGGGGGGCGTTACAATGAGCAGTTCTTC CASSSNTHAGGRYNEQFF
- TRBJ2-7 TRBV30 - TGTGCCTGGAGTCCCGGGGCAGGGACCGAGCAGTACTTC CAWSPGAGTEQYF
TRBD1 TRBJ1-1 TRBV30 - TGTGCCTGGAGTTCAGGGGGAAGTGGATTGGCAGCTTTCTTT CAWSSGGSGLAAFF
TRBD2 TRBJ2-3 TRBV29-1 - TGCAGCGCCGCAACTAGCGGGGTCGCAGATACGCAGTATTTT CSAATSGVADTQYF
- TRBJ1-6 TRBV9 few TGTGCCAGCAGCCGGGACCCCTCCTATAATTCACCCCTCCACTTT CASSRDPSYNSPLHF
TRBD2 TRBJ2-3 TRBV4-3 - TGCGCCAGCAGCCAAGTGGAGCTAGCGGGGGGAGGAACAGATACGCAGTATTTT CASSQVELAGGGTDTQYF
- TRBJ2-7 TRBV10-3 - TGTGCCATCTCCCCAGGGGCCGAGCAGTACTTC CAISPGAEQYF
TRBD2 TRBJ2-3 TRBV14 - TGTGCCAGCAGCCCCCAGGGACTAGTTTCAGATACGCAGTATTTT CASSPQGLVSDTQYF
TRBD2 TRBJ2-3 TRBV14 - TGTGCCAGCAGCCTTAGCGGGGGAAACACAGATACGCAGTATTTT CASSLSGGNTDTQYF
- TRBJ1-1 TRBV29-1 - TGCAGCGGCATACGGCAGAACACTGAAGCTTTCTTT CSGIRQNTEAFF
- TRBJ2-7 TRBV30 - TGTGCCTGGAGTGCGTTGAACGAGCAGTACTTC CAWSALNEQYF
- TRBJ1-6 TRBV30 - TGTGCCTGGAGTAATAGTTGGGAACCCCTCCACTTT CAWSNSWEPLHF
TRBD1 TRBJ1-1 TRBV30 - TGTGCCTGGAGGGACACCGGGACAGGGGTAACTGAAGCTTTCTTT CAWRDTGTGVTEAFF
- TRBJ2-5 TRBV10-3 - TGTGCTCAGGCCAGGGAATTCGGGGAGACCCAGTACTTC CAQAREFGETQYF
- TRBJ1-1 TRBV29-1 - TGCAGCGTTAGACAGAACACTGAAGCTTTCTTT CSVRQNTEAFF
TRBD1 TRBJ1-1 TRBV29-1 - TGCAGCGTTGCTCGACAGGGTTCCACTGAAGCTTTCTTT CSVARQGSTEAFF
- TRBJ2-1 TRBV5-1 - TGCGCCAGCAGGGGGCTAGCTGAGCAGTTCTTC CASRGLAEQFF